Listed here are 2 T cell receptor beta chains from one sample, sequenced in a study of shared clonotypes between healthy human individuals. Assay used: immunoSEQ multiplex PCR; TCRdb lists only in-frame clones, some missing. The data contain more than 1,200,000 clones, about 98.5% of them singletons. Sequencing was carried out using naive CD4+ T cells sorted from blood. Subset specified: CD45RA+ positively selected. The receptor source for this set is a man aged 25 to 45 in good health.

The J gene is TRBJ2-7, the V gene TRBV28, with no clear D. V lost 5 bases to trimming and J lost 1 base, with 15 bases between them. The germline gives CDR1 MDHEN, CDR2 SYDVKM. The CDR3 spans 15 residues. In DNA, the CDR3 is TGTGCCAGCAGTCCCCTGGGATCTAGTTCCTACGAGCAGTACTTC. As protein: CASSPLGSSSYEQYF.

In the case of this clone: The identical CDR3 is also encoded by other nucleotide sequences in the sample. CDR3 loop: CASKGGSTDTQYF. DNA for the CDR3: TGTGCCAGCAAGGGAGGCTCCACAGATACGCAGTATTTT. J is TRBJ2-3 and V is TRBV2, with D maybe TRBD2 (6 bases). Per the germline V gene, CDR1 is SNHLY and CDR2 is FYNNEI. The CDR3 has 13 amino acids. V lost 7 bases to trimming and J lost 2 bases, with 10 bases between them. The complete variable domain, with remaining parts taken from reference TRBV2 and TRBJ2-3, reads EPEVTQTPSHQVTQMGQEVILRCVPISNHLYFYWYRQILGQKVEFLVSFYNNEISEKSEIFDDQFSVERPDGSNFTLKIRSTKLEDSAMYFCASKGGSTDTQYFGPGTRLTVL.